The rows below give T cell receptor beta chains drawn from one sample of a study of blood T cell repertoires in COVID-19. Clones were sequenced by immunoSEQ multiplex PCR, and TCRdb holds only the in-frame ones, with some missing. Of 130,000 or so clones listed, roughly 69% are singletons. Sequencing was done on a sample of peripheral blood. These receptors came from a woman aged 70-85 years with acute or convalescent COVID-19. The CDR3 runs from the conserved cysteine through the conserved F or W. A D gene is named only where the DNA matches it firmly. Some rows mark clone size as missing; the rest say once, few, many or name a class of expanded clone.

CDR3aa: CASSPGGQGTGETQYF
CDR3nt: TGTGCCAGCAGTCCGGGGGGCCAGGGGACTGGGGAGACCCAGTACTTC
v_gene: TRBV25-1
j_gene: TRBJ2-5
abundance: -
d_gene: -

CDR3aa: CATSDPTDRGDYGYTF
CDR3nt: TGTGCCACCAGTGACCCGACGGACAGGGGTGATTATGGCTACACCTTC
v_gene: TRBV24-1
j_gene: TRBJ1-2
abundance: -
d_gene: TRBD1

CDR3aa: CASSKTTSGSAGELFF
CDR3nt: TGTGCCAGCAGTAAAACGACTAGCGGGAGCGCCGGGGAGCTGTTTTTT
v_gene: TRBV28
j_gene: TRBJ2-2
abundance: -
d_gene: TRBD2

CDR3aa: CSASILQGNGYTF
CDR3nt: TGCAGTGCTAGTATCCTACAGGGGAATGGCTACACCTTC
v_gene: TRBV20-1
j_gene: TRBJ1-2
abundance: -
d_gene: TRBD1

CDR3aa: CASSSGSYEQYF
CDR3nt: TGCGCCAGCTCTAGCGGGTCCTACGAGCAGTACTTC
v_gene: TRBV10-1
j_gene: TRBJ2-7
abundance: -
d_gene: TRBD2

CDR3aa: CASSLAASGGGSTDTQYF
CDR3nt: TGCGCCAGCAGCTTGGCTGCTAGCGGGGGAGGAAGCACAGATACGCAGTATTTT
v_gene: TRBV5-1
j_gene: TRBJ2-3
abundance: once
d_gene: TRBD2

CDR3aa: CATSVQEGANVLTF
CDR3nt: TGTGCCACCAGTGTCCAGGAAGGGGCCAACGTCCTGACTTTC
v_gene: TRBV24-1
j_gene: TRBJ2-6
abundance: -
d_gene: -

CDR3aa: CASSQGTGGLPKNIQYF
CDR3nt: TGTGCCAGCAGCCAAGGGACAGGAGGTTTGCCCAAAAACATTCAGTACTTC
v_gene: TRBV4-2
j_gene: TRBJ2-4
abundance: few
d_gene: TRBD1

CDR3aa: CASSHLRNTIYF
CDR3nt: TGTGCCAGCAGCCATCTACGGAACACCATATATTTT
v_gene: TRBV14
j_gene: TRBJ1-3
abundance: few
d_gene: -

CDR3aa: CASSISGGASYNEQFF
CDR3nt: TGTGCCAGTAGTATTAGCGGGGGGGCCTCCTACAATGAGCAGTTCTTC
v_gene: TRBV19
j_gene: TRBJ2-1
abundance: once
d_gene: TRBD2

CDR3aa: CASSRTASYEQYF
CDR3nt: TGCGCCAGCAGTAGGACAGCGTCCTACGAGCAGTACTTC
v_gene: TRBV10-2
j_gene: TRBJ2-7
abundance: -
d_gene: -

CDR3aa: CASSPGTVSSEQYF
CDR3nt: TGTGCCAGCAGTCCCGGGACAGTAAGTAGCGAGCAGTACTTC
v_gene: TRBV6-5
j_gene: TRBJ2-7
abundance: few
d_gene: TRBD1

CDR3aa: CASSLRWETSQPQHF
CDR3nt: TGTGCCAGCAGCTTACGATGGGAGACGAGTCAGCCCCAGCATTTT
v_gene: TRBV7-2
j_gene: TRBJ1-5
abundance: -
d_gene: -

CDR3aa: CASSPHPLAGGHGELFF
CDR3nt: TGTGCCAGCAGCCCCCACCCACTAGCGGGGGGGCACGGGGAGCTGTTTTTT
v_gene: TRBV7-2
j_gene: TRBJ2-2
abundance: few
d_gene: TRBD2

CDR3aa: CASMADSVDTGELFF
CDR3nt: TGTGCCAGCATGGCGGACAGCGTCGACACCGGGGAGCTGTTTTTT
v_gene: TRBV2
j_gene: TRBJ2-2
abundance: many
d_gene: -

CDR3aa: CASSINRGPQPQHF
CDR3nt: TGTGCCAGTAGTATTAACAGGGGGCCTCAGCCCCAGCATTTT
v_gene: TRBV19
j_gene: TRBJ1-5
abundance: -
d_gene: TRBD1

CDR3aa: CASSPGTGQTQYF
CDR3nt: TGTGCCAGCAGTCCAGGGACAGGTCAGACCCAGTACTTC
v_gene: TRBV6-5
j_gene: TRBJ2-5
abundance: -
d_gene: TRBD1

CDR3aa: CSVGHSNYGYTF
CDR3nt: TGCAGCGTTGGGCATTCAAACTATGGCTACACCTTC
v_gene: TRBV29-1
j_gene: TRBJ1-2
abundance: -
d_gene: -

CDR3aa: CASSLAGTRYNEQFF
CDR3nt: TGTGCCAGCAGCTTAGCCGGGACTAGATACAATGAGCAGTTCTTC
v_gene: TRBV7-2
j_gene: TRBJ2-1
abundance: few
d_gene: TRBD2

CDR3aa: CASSDPSDRGGSYNEQFF
CDR3nt: TGTGCCAGCAGTGACCCATCGGACAGGGGGGGCTCCTACAATGAGCAGTTCTTC
v_gene: TRBV6-1
j_gene: TRBJ2-1
abundance: -
d_gene: TRBD1

CDR3aa: CASSLGQGLGEKLFF
CDR3nt: TGCGCCAGCAGCTTGGGGCAGGGCTTAGGGGAAAAACTGTTTTTT
v_gene: TRBV5-1
j_gene: TRBJ1-4
abundance: -
d_gene: -

CDR3aa: CASSLVDSPVQETQYF
CDR3nt: TGTGCCAGCAGCCTCGTGGACAGCCCGGTGCAAGAGACCCAGTACTTC
v_gene: TRBV3-1/TRBV3-2
j_gene: TRBJ2-5
abundance: few
d_gene: -

CDR3aa: CASSLGTPSNQPQHF
CDR3nt: TGTGCCAGTAGTCTGGGGACACCGAGCAATCAGCCCCAGCATTTT
v_gene: TRBV19
j_gene: TRBJ1-5
abundance: once
d_gene: -